This T cell receptor (beta chain) was captured by sequencing in a study of T cells in Graves' hyperthyroidism and ophthalmopathy (dated by TCRdb to 2018 to 2020). At the level of the whole study: Peripheral blood samples were taken at initial diagnosis, before any treatment was given. Once sampling was done, hyperthyroidism patients were given methimazole at a starting dose of 30 mg daily, whereas ophthalmopathy patients were given high-dose intravenous methylprednisolone. The study also compared thyroid tissue and blood T-cell repertoires from about six Graves' hyperthyroidism patients. Prospective prediction of ophthalmopathy was tested in an independent validation cohort of approximately 18 hyperthyroidism patients and 17 patients who later progressed to ophthalmopathy. TCR Vbeta CDR3 sequencing of some 140 peripheral blood samples (43 ophthalmopathy, over 70 hyperthyroidism and roughly 17 progressor patients) is reported in the paper. The 90 or so discovery patients were randomly split 7:3 into training and test sets. A discovery cohort of around 98 patients, roughly 45 with Graves' ophthalmopathy and approximately 57 with stable Graves' hyperthyroidism, was used to find distinguishing TCR V-J signatures. On the study overall, not on this receptor specifically: Most expanded thyroid clonotypes (frequency above 0.001) were also detected in blood, a finding suggesting that blood repertoires may reflect thyroid immune responses. In cross-validation, a model built on a 13 V-J signature told ophthalmopathy apart from stable hyperthyroidism with over 85% sensitivity and 81% to 82% specificity, and in testing the same model reached 80%/75%. Sample size was not statistically predetermined, and investigators were not blinded to group allocation. During validation, the model predicted progression to ophthalmopathy a median of around 7 months ahead of onset, with roughly 65% sensitivity and around 73% specificity.

This clonotype was seen repeatedly, ten times or more. No cognate antigen has been identified for it. Base qualities are not provided; no much larger clone lies one nucleotide away. Graves' hyperthyroidism was defined as stable when no progression to ophthalmopathy occurred over 18 months of follow-up. Hyperthyroidism patients were newly diagnosed, had a disease duration of under 2 months, and were aged 18 to 65 years. Exclusion was applied to patients with uncontrolled infections, other autoimmune diseases, pregnancy or lactation. Diagnoses relied on clinical symptoms, serum thyroxine and TRAb, thyroid ultrasound and orbital computed tomography. PBMCs were isolated from about 9.2 ml of fresh peripheral blood by Ficoll-Paque density gradient centrifugation. Total RNA was extracted with Trizol reagent, and quality was checked on an Agilent 2100 Bioanalyzer. V was cut back by 3 bases and J by 0 bases, leaving a gap of 7 bases between them. Including the terminal cysteine and phenylalanine, the CDR3 comprises 14 residues. The retained sequence is limited to the CDR3, 42 bases, with the frame set at the first base. CDR1 ENHRY and CDR2 SYGVKD are derived from the germline V gene.

Amplification of TCR beta CDR3 regions was carried out from RNA transcripts. For the first round of RT-PCR on the TCR CDR3, the HTBI primer set was used together with the Qiagen OneStep RT-PCR kit. A second multiplex PCR round built the libraries, followed by size selection and purification. Libraries were sequenced paired-end with 100 bp reads on an Illumina HiSeq2000. In the authors' own workflow: Raw data were processed with SOAPnuke, discarding reads with adapters, uncalled bases, mean Phred below 15, or no exact constant-primer or identifier match. COPE v1.2.5 was used to merge high-quality paired reads, and clonotypes were defined as unique nucleotide sequences. MiTCR v1.1 was used to align the clonotypes against IMGT TRBV, TRBD and TRBJ reference segments. The analysis was restricted to V-J combinations with a frequency above 0.0001, which together covered 99.2% of the repertoires. A TCS score was defined as the ratio of F50 (clonal expansion) to E x V (chaos), with BLOSUM62-based TCRdist applied between CDR3 peptides within each V-J. Welch's t-statistics and random forest reduced 500 to 650 V-J features to roughly 13, which were used in a naive Bayes classifier (R e1071). TCRdb applied fastp at Q25 and MiXCR to the public reads, then kept only in-frame beta chains. Rows with a matching CDR3 protein are joined into one entry that keeps the most common DNA and genes. What appears here as the V and J calls and clone size reflects TCRdb's work, not the paper's. For this sample there are approximately 300,000 distinct CDR3 sequences; approximately 17% appear just once. The top ten clonotypes cover approximately 31% of the sample.

The clonotype was recovered from a man aged 30 to 45 with Graves' hyperthyroidism. This receptor chain uses TRBV10-3 and TRBJ2-3; the D region possibly corresponds to TRBD1 (5 bases align). The source material was blood. The CDR3 protein: CAISDRASTDTQYF. The DNA sequence is given as TGTGCCATCAGTGACAGGGCAAGCACAGATACGCAGTATTTT.